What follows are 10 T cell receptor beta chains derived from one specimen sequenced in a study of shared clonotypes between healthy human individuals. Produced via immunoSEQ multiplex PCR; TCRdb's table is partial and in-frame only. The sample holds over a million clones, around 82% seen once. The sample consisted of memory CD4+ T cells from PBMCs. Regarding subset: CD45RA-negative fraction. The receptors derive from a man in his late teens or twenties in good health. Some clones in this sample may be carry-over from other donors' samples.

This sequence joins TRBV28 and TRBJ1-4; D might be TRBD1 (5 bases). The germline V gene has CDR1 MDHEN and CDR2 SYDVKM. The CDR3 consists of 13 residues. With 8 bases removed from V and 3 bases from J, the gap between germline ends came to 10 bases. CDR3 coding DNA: TGTGCCAGCCGGGGCGCGGCTAATGAAAAACTGTTTTTT. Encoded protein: CASRGAANEKLFF. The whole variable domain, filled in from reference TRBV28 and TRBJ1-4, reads DVKVTQSSRYLVKRTGEKVFLECVQDMDHENMFWYRQDPGLGLRLIYFSYDVKMKEKGDIPEGYSVSREKKERFSLILESASTNQTSMYLCASRGAANEKLFFGSGTQLSVL.

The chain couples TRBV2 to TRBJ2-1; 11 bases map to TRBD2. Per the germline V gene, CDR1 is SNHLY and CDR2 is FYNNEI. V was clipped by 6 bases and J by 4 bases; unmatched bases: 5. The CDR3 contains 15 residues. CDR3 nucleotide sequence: TGTGCCAGCAGGACGACTAGCGGGGTGTACAATGAGCAGTTCTTC. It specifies CASRTTSGVYNEQFF.

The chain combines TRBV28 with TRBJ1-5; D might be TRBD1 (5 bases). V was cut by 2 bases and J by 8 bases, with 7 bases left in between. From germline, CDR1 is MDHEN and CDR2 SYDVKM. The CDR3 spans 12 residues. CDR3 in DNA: TGTGCCAGCAGTTTAGGGGCCAAGCCCCAGCATTTT. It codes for CASSLGAKPQHF.

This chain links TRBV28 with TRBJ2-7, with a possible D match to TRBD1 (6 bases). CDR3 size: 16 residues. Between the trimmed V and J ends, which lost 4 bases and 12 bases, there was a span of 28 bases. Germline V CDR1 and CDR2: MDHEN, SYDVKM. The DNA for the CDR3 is TGTGCCAGCAGTTCCCAACAGACCAGAAGATACAGGGTAATGTACTTC. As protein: CASSSQQTRRYRVMYF. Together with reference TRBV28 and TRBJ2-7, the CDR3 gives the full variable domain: DVKVTQSSRYLVKRTGEKVFLECVQDMDHENMFWYRQDPGLGLRLIYFSYDVKMKEKGDIPEGYSVSREKKERFSLILESASTNQTSMYLCASSSQQTRRYRVMYFGPGTRLTVT.

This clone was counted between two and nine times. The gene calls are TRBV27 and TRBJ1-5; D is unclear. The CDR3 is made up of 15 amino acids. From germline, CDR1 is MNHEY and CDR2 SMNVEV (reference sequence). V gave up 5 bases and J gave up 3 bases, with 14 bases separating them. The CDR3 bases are TGTGCCAGCAGTCGCACCGACGGTTACAATCAGCCCCAGCATTTT. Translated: CASSRTDGYNQPQHF.

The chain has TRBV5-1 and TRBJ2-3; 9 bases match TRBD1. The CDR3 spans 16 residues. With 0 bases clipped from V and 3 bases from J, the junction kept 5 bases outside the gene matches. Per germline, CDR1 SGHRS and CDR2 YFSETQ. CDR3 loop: CASSLDPGQGTDTQYF. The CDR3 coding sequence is TGCGCCAGCAGCTTGGATCCGGGACAGGGAACAGATACGCAGTATTTT.

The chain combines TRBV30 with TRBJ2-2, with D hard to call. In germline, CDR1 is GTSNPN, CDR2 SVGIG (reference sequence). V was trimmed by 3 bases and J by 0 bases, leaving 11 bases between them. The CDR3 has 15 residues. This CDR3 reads CAWRLSYANTGELFF. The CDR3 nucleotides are TGTGCCTGGAGATTAAGTTACGCGAACACCGGGGAGCTGTTTTTT.

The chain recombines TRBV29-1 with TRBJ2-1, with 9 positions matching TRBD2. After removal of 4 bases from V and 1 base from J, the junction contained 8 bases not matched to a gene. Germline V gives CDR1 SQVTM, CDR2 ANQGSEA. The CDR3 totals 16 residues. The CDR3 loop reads CSVVGGLARSYNEQFF. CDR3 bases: TGCAGCGTTGTCGGGGGACTAGCCAGGTCCTACAATGAGCAGTTCTTC.

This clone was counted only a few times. In nucleotides, the CDR3 is TGCGCCAGCAGCTTTGAATCGACTAGTAATGAGCAGTTCTTC. Amino acid sequence: CASSFESTSNEQFF. The chain is built from TRBV5-1 and TRBJ2-1, with a weak D call TRBD2 (6 bases). Germline lookup yields CDR1 SGHRS and CDR2 YFSETQ. The CDR3 runs to 14 residues. V lost 2 bases and J 7 bases, leaving 13 bases between the germline ends.

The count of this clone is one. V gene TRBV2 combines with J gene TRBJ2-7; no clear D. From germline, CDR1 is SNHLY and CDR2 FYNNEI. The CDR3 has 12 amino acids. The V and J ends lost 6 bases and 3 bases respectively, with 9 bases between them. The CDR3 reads CASSQRGYEQYF. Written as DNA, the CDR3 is TGTGCCAGCAGCCAACGAGGCTACGAGCAGTACTTC.